This T cell receptor (beta chain) was sequenced in a study of blood T cell repertoires in COVID-19. Study background: Italy, Spain and the United States were the sources of the convalescent and acute COVID-19 samples. Sample material is recorded as cDNA or gDNA derived from T cells, B-cell-depleted T cells, or PBMCs.

The assay was immunoSEQ multiplex PCR, and TCRdb's table has in-frame clones only and misses some. This table has 110,000 to 150,000 clones, approximately 91% appearing once. Germline V gene data show CDR1 as MNHNY and CDR2 as SVGAGI (reference sequence). CDR3 length: 16 residues. Trimming at V came to 0 bases and at J to 4 bases, leaving 5 bases not matched to a gene. This rearrangement joins TRBV6-6 to TRBJ2-1; 8 nucleotides match TRBD1. Sequences were obtained from peripheral blood. The clonotype comes from an older man with acute or convalescent COVID-19. In DNA, the CDR3 is TGTGCCAGCAGTTACTCCCCCGGGACAGGATACAATGAGCAGTTCTTC. Translated: CASSYSPGTGYNEQFF.